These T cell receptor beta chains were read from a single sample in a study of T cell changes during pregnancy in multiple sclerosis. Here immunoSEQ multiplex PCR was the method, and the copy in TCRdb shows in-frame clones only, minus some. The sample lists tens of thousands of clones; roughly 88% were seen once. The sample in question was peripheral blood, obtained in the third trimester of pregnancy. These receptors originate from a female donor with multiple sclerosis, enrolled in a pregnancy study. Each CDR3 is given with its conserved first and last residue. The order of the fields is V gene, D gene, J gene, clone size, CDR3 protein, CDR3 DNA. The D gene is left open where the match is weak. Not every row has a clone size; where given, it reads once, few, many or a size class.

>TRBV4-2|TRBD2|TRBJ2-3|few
CASSQDGPGGAGTQYF
TGTGCCAGCAGCCAAGATGGTCCCGGGGGGGCTGGTACGCAGTATTTT
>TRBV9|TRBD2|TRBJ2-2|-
CASSSQRWGGNTGELFF
TGTGCCAGCAGCTCCCAGCGATGGGGGGGAAACACCGGGGAGCTGTTTTTT
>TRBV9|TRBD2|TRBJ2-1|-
CASSVEAGSYNEQFF
TGTGCCAGCAGCGTAGAAGCGGGGAGTTACAATGAGCAGTTCTTC
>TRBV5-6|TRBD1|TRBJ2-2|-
CASSSLGTDTGELFF
TGTGCCAGCAGCTCATTGGGGACAGACACCGGGGAGCTGTTTTTT
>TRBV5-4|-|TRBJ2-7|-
CASSLVGEDYEQYF
TGTGCCAGCAGCTTGGTAGGGGAGGACTACGAGCAGTACTTC
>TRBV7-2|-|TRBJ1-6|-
CASSFKDIITLHF
TGTGCCAGCAGCTTCAAGGACATTATCACCCTCCACTTT
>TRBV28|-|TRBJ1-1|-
CASSLRVGTEAFF
TGTGCCAGCAGTCTGAGGGTTGGGACTGAAGCTTTCTTT
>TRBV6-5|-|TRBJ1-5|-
CASSYGGAGNQPQHF
TGTGCCAGCAGTTACGGAGGCGCGGGCAATCAGCCCCAGCATTTT
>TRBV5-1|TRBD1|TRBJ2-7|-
CASSLGGQGASYEQYF
TGCGCCAGCAGCTTGGGGGGTCAGGGGGCGTCCTACGAGCAGTACTTC
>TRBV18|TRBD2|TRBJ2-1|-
CASSPPSTGGAEQFF
TGTGCCAGCTCACCACCAAGTACCGGGGGGGCAGAGCAGTTCTTC
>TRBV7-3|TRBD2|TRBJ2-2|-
CASGRTSPTGELFF
TGTGCCAGCGGCCGGACTAGTCCCACCGGGGAGCTGTTTTTT
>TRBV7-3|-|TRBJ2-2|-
CASGPTGHTGELFF
TGTGCCAGCGGCCCGACAGGCCATACCGGGGAGCTGTTTTTT
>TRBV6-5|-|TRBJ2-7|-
CASSYSVAVYEQYF
TGTGCCAGCAGTTACTCAGTTGCGGTCTACGAGCAGTACTTC
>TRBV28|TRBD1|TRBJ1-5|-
CASSGQGNFYQPQHF
TGTGCCAGCAGCGGACAGGGAAATTTTTATCAGCCCCAGCATTTT
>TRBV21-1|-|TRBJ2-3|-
CASSKSGGSTDTQYF
TGTGCCAGCAGCAAGAGCGGGGGGAGCACAGATACGCAGTATTTT
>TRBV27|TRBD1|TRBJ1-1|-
CASSLRQGGTEAFF
TGTGCCAGCAGTTTGAGACAGGGGGGCACTGAAGCTTTCTTT
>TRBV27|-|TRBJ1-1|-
CASSLYAARNTEAFF
TGTGCCAGCAGTTTATATGCGGCGCGGAACACTGAAGCTTTCTTT
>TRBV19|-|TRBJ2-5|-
CASRSGHLGETQYF
TGTGCCAGTAGGTCGGGACACCTGGGGGAGACCCAGTACTTC
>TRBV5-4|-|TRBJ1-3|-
CASSLYGSGNTIYF
TGTGCCAGCAGCTTATACGGTTCTGGAAACACCATATATTTT
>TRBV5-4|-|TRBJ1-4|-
CASSLTFGEKLFF
TGTGCCAGCAGCTTAACTTTCGGTGAAAAACTGTTTTTT
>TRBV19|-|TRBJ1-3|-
CASSPISSGNTIYF
TGTGCCAGCAGTCCGATCAGCTCTGGAAACACCATATATTTT
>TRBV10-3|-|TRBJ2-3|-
CAIASPKGRDTQYF
TGTGCCATAGCTAGCCCCAAAGGGAGAGATACGCAGTATTTT
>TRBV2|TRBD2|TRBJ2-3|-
CASIRGGATDTQYF
TGTGCCAGCATTCGGGGGGGTGCCACAGATACGCAGTATTTT
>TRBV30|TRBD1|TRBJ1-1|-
CACSGGTEAFF
TGTGCCTGCTCAGGGGGCACTGAAGCTTTCTTT